The 23 T cell receptor beta chains below were found in one sample sequenced in a study of control samples from healthy donors and cancer patients (TCRdb year 2020). The method behind the library was the immunoSEQ multiplex PCR assay. The table comes from immuneACCESS by way of TCRdb, which keeps in-frame sequences with V and J called. Part of the clones is missing from these tables; in studies checked, under half for an unresolved V gene and the rest for unknown reasons. The sample contains 90,000 or so clones, around 89% of them found a single time. Roughly an eighth of the sample is taken by the ten largest. Specimen: blood. The origin of the receptors is a woman aged 70 to 79 in good health.

This clone was observed once. The rearrangement uses TRBV7-2 and TRBJ1-2; no firm D call. Looked up from germline, CDR1 is SGHTA and CDR2 is FQGNSA. V was shortened by 3 bases and J by 7 bases, with 21 bases between the two germline ends. The CDR3 loop spans 16 amino acids. CDR3 amino acids: CASSLEWSAIGGGYTF. The CDR3 region has the DNA TGTGCCAGCAGCTTGGAATGGAGCGCGATTGGTGGTGGCTACACCTTC.

This clone has a single count. V is TRBV6-4 and J is TRBJ1-6; D might be TRBD1 (5 bases). V lost 2 bases and J lost 0, with 20 bases in between. Germline V lookup: CDR1 MRHNA, CDR2 SNTAGT. The CDR3 is 20 residues long. The CDR3 here is CASSDRTLTGRSSYNSPLHF. Here the CDR3 DNA reads TGTGCCAGCAGTGACCGTACCCTGACGGGGCGTAGCTCCTATAATTCACCCCTCCACTTT.

The chain recombines TRBV18 with TRBJ1-1; D is uncertain. The V gene's germline CDR1 is KGHSH and CDR2 LQKENI. Between the trimmed V and J ends, which lost 3 bases and 8 bases, there was a span of 10 bases. The CDR3 contains 12 residues. The CDR3 here is CASSPKQHEAFF. In DNA, the CDR3 is TGTGCCAGCTCACCTAAACAGCACGAAGCTTTCTTT.

CDR3 sequence (DNA): TGTGCCAGCACCGGACAGGCCTCTAACTATGGCTACACCTTC. Amino acids: CASTGQASNYGYTF. The chain combines TRBV5-4 with TRBJ1-2, with 7 bases identical to TRBD1. V shed 6 bases, J shed 0 bases, and the junction held 5 bases outside the gene matches. The CDR3 has 14 residues. Germline V gene lookup returns CDR1 SGHNT and CDR2 YYREEE (reference sequence). Supplemented by reference TRBV5-4 and TRBJ1-2, the full variable domain reads ETGVTQSPTHLIKTRGQQVTLRCSSQSGHNTVSWYQQALGQGPQFIFQYYREEENGRGNFPPRFSGLQFPNYSSELNVNALELDDSALYLCASTGQASNYGYTFGSGTRLTVV.

V gene TRBV7-9 combines with J gene TRBJ1-2; D gene unclear. The ends were cut back, 1 base at V and 4 bases at J, with 7 bases in the middle. The germline gives CDR1 SEHNR, CDR2 FQNEAQ (reference sequence). CDR3 size: 13 residues. Written as DNA, the CDR3 is TGTGCCAGCAGCTTAGGGCAGGTCTATGGCTACACCTTC. Encoded protein: CASSLGQVYGYTF.

V and J are TRBV12-3 or TRBV12-4 and TRBJ1-1; D is ambiguous. The germline V and J ends were trimmed by 3 bases and 1 base, with 6 bases remaining between them. The CDR3 consists of 13 residues. The DNA for the CDR3 is TGTGCCAGCAGTTTCACGGCGAACACTGAAGCTTTCTTT. This encodes CASSFTANTEAFF.

The chain carries TRBV29-1 and TRBJ1-2; no reliable D call. CDR1 is SQVTM and CDR2 is ANQGSEA in the germline V gene. The V and J ends lost 4 bases and 8 bases respectively, with 14 bases between them. This CDR3 contains 12 residues. CDR3 in amino acids: CSVVDGPVGYTF. CDR3 DNA: TGCAGCGTTGTGGACGGCCCGGTGGGCTACACCTTC.

This chain uses TRBV6-5 with TRBJ1-1; 7 nucleotides match TRBD1. CDR3 length equals 15 residues. Trimming at V came to 6 bases and at J to 5 bases, leaving 12 bases not matched to a gene. The V gene's germline CDR1 is MNHEY and CDR2 SVGAGI. The CDR3 DNA reads as TGTGCCAGCAGCCCACAGTTATCGACAGGGACTGAAGCTTTCTTT. This sequence encodes CASSPQLSTGTEAFF.

The gene calls are TRBV3-1 (or the pseudogene TRBV3-2) and TRBJ2-2, with a tentative D call TRBD2 (6 bases). V was trimmed by 4 bases and J by 5 bases, leaving 17 bases between them. Germline V CDR1 and CDR2: LGHDT, YNNKEL (reference sequence). This CDR3 has 16 residues. This CDR3 reads CASSPRGGSRTGELFF. The DNA of the CDR3 is TGTGCCAGCAGCCCCCGTGGGGGGTCACGGACCGGGGAGCTGTTTTTT.

The chain uses TRBV30 and TRBJ2-7, with 10 positions matching TRBD2. CDR3 length: 13 residues. The germline V gene has CDR1 GTSNPN and CDR2 SVGIG (reference sequence). V trimming: 2 bases; J trimming: 6 bases; junction bases outside the gene matches: 4. The CDR3 region has the DNA TGTGCCTGGAGTTCGGGACTAGCGTCCGAGCAGTACTTC. This encodes CAWSSGLASEQYF.

This clone was seen a single time. The CDR3 nucleotides read TGTGCCAGCAGCTTAGGGGCGGGACTAGCGGGGGCGCCCTACAATGAGCAGTTCTTC. Residues: CASSLGAGLAGAPYNEQFF. V is TRBV7-2 and J is TRBJ2-1, with 14 bases lining up with TRBD2. The V and J ends lost 1 base and 2 bases, in that order; junction bases with no gene match: 7. Germline V lookup: CDR1 SGHTA, CDR2 FQGNSA. The CDR3 spans 19 residues.

This chain links TRBV25-1 with TRBJ1-1, with 11 positions matching TRBD1. Germline V gene lookup returns CDR1 MGHDK and CDR2 SYGVNS. The CDR3 runs 15 residues. The J segment lost 3 bases and the V segment lost 4 bases, leaving 4 bases of the junction unmatched. The CDR3 here is CASSARTGGYTEAFF. The CDR3 DNA follows: TGTGCCAGCAGTGCTCGGACAGGGGGCTACACTGAAGCTTTCTTT. The full variable domain, rest sourced from reference TRBV25-1 and TRBJ1-1, is EADIYQTPRYLVIGTGKKITLECSQTMGHDKMYWYQQDPGMELHLIHYSYGVNSTEKGDLSSESTVSRIRTEHFPLTLESARPSHTSQYLCASSARTGGYTEAFFGQGTRLTVV.

This clone was counted a single time. The rearrangement links TRBV27 to TRBJ2-1; 11 nucleotides align to TRBD2. Trimming took 5 bases from V and 8 from J; bases not matched to a gene: 17. This CDR3 has 18 residues. Germline-derived CDR1 and CDR2 are MNHEY and SMNVEV (reference sequence). CDR3 residues: CASSLYPPLAGVLYEQFF. Written as DNA, the CDR3 is TGTGCCAGCAGTCTATATCCCCCACTAGCGGGAGTCCTTTATGAGCAGTTCTTC.

J is TRBJ1-5 and V is TRBV27; the D is unclear. The CDR3 has 13 residues. The V end was cut by 5 bases, the J end by 3 bases, with 8 bases between. Germline V CDR1 and CDR2: MNHEY, SMNVEV (reference sequence). CDR3 amino acids: CASSRAVNQPQHF. CDR3 coding DNA: TGTGCCAGCAGTCGAGCCGTCAATCAGCCCCAGCATTTT.

This chain connects TRBV5-6 to TRBJ2-7; D gene uncertain. Trimming pared 4 bases from V and 0 bases from J, leaving 11 bases between. The germline CDR1 and CDR2 sequences are SGHDT and YYEEEE. The CDR3 spans 14 residues. CDR3 sequence reads: CASSPRRSSYEQYF. The CDR3 DNA sequence: TGTGCCAGCAGCCCACGGCGGAGCTCCTACGAGCAGTACTTC.

This rearrangement joins TRBV4-3 to TRBJ1-2, with D maybe TRBD1 (6 bases). Germline CDR1 and CDR2: LGHNA and YSLEER. V dropped 0 bases and J dropped 10 bases, with 18 bases sitting between them. CDR3 size: 15 residues. CDR3 sequence: CASSQERSSRQVYTF. DNA of the CDR3: TGCGCCAGCAGCCAAGAAAGGAGTTCTCGACAGGTCTACACCTTC.

The gene calls are TRBV6-2 or TRBV6-3 and TRBJ2-3; D is uncertain. The V gene lost 5 bases and the J gene lost 4 bases, with 10 bases spanning the gap. The CDR3 loop spans 13 amino acids. The germline V gene has CDR1 MNHEY and CDR2 SVGEGT. The CDR3: CASSRRYSDTQYF. The CDR3 region has the DNA TGTGCCAGCAGTCGCCGCTACTCAGATACGCAGTATTTT.

The chain carries TRBV30 and TRBJ1-1; D is perhaps TRBD1 (5 bases). CDR1 and CDR2 from the germline V gene are GTSNPN and SVGIG (reference sequence). The CDR3 consists of 13 residues. Trimming pared 2 bases from V and 1 base from J, leaving 8 bases between. The CDR3 protein is CAWSRQRNTEAFF. The DNA for the CDR3 is TGTGCCTGGAGTCGACAGAGGAACACTGAAGCTTTCTTT.

This clone was recorded once. The J gene is TRBJ1-5, the V gene TRBV6-6, with a possible D match to TRBD1 (6 bases). Trimming left V 2 bases short and J 6 bases short, with 11 bases between. The CDR3 consists of 14 residues. Germline V CDR1 and CDR2: MNHNY, SVGAGI (reference sequence). CDR3 coding DNA: TGTGCCAGCAGTTACCCCGGGGGCGGTCAGCCCCAGCATTTT. It codes for CASSYPGGGQPQHF.

The chain carries TRBV19 and TRBJ1-6; 9 bases are shared with TRBD1. The junction had 6 bases not matched to a gene; V was cut back by 6 bases and J by 0 bases. CDR1 is LNHDA, CDR2 SQIVND, per germline (reference sequence). The CDR3 is made up of 17 amino acids. DNA of the CDR3: TGTGCCAGTAGCTCCGGGACAGGGAGCTCCTATAATTCACCCCTCCACTTT. Protein: CASSSGTGSSYNSPLHF.

The table lists this clone with a count of one. This chain links TRBV2 with TRBJ1-4; D possibly corresponds to TRBD1 (6 bases). Trimming pared 4 bases from V and 11 bases from J, leaving 14 bases between. Germline CDR1 and CDR2: SNHLY and FYNNEI. This CDR3 is built from 13 residues. CDR3 region: CASSGTAGGKLFF. The DNA of the CDR3 is TGTGCCAGCAGTGGGACAGCGGGCGGGAAACTGTTTTTT.

J is TRBJ2-2 and V is TRBV9; D gene unclear. The CDR3 is 14 amino acids. Trimming shortened V by 0 bases and J by 3 bases, and 6 bases separated the two germline ends. Per germline, CDR1 SGDLS and CDR2 YYNGEE. The CDR3 is CASSVGPDTGELFF. DNA of the CDR3: TGTGCCAGCAGCGTAGGTCCAGACACCGGGGAGCTGTTTTTT. Using reference TRBV9 and TRBJ2-2 for the parts outside the CDR3, the full variable domain is DSGVTQTPKHLITATGQRVTLRCSPRSGDLSVYWYQQSLDQGLQFLIQYYNGEERAKGNILERFSAQQFPDLHSELNLSSLELGDSALYFCASSVGPDTGELFFGEGSRLTVL.

This chain uses TRBV4-1 with TRBJ2-1; no clear D gene. The CDR3 is 14 residues long. Germline V gene lookup returns CDR1 MGHRA and CDR2 YSYEKL. With 4 bases removed from V and 3 bases from J, the gap between germline ends came to 10 bases. CDR3 residues: CASSPRVNYNEQFF. CDR3 DNA sequence: TGCGCCAGCAGCCCCCGGGTTAACTACAATGAGCAGTTCTTC.